Listed below are T cell receptor beta chains from one sample, sequenced in a study of T cell clones after liver transplantation. TCRdb's copy holds only in-frame clones and misses some; the assay was immunoSEQ multiplex PCR. The sample carries around 51,000 clones, approximately 87% recorded once. Sequences were derived from CD8+ T cells from blood, sampled 12 months after liver transplant. Source of these receptors: a human patient who received a liver transplant. Some T cells may have originated in the graft donor. Both conserved end residues are trimmed from each CDR3. Rows give clone size only sometimes, using once, few, many, or a class for an expanded clone.

medium-sized	TRBV28	TRBJ2-3	ASSLWGQNTDTQY
NA	TRBV9	TRBJ2-3	ASSVVTSGRDTQY
NA	TRBV27	TRBJ2-1	ATSRGGPDGQF
NA	TRBV6-5	TRBJ1-1	ASNPDRWAPEAF
NA	TRBV7-9	TRBJ2-7	ASSQTQGFSYEQY
NA	TRBV6-6	TRBJ1-1	ASSSTTEAF
NA	TRBV7-3	TRBJ2-1	ASSSIGSYNEQF
few	TRBV6-7	TRBJ2-7	ARGTSGTYEQY
NA	TRBV4-3	TRBJ2-1	ASSQDTNRYRETSSYNEQF
few	TRBV9	TRBJ2-7	ASSVNGEGAYEQY
NA	TRBV5-1	TRBJ2-7	ASSLRDRVAEQY
NA	TRBV28	TRBJ2-2	ASSLLGGRGLDTGELF
medium-sized	TRBV27	TRBJ2-1	ASSLAGWDEQF
NA	TRBV10-1	TRBJ2-3	ASSDNGQRDYTDTQY
NA	TRBV28	TRBJ1-1	ASSLLQGDTEAF
NA	TRBV6-5	TRBJ2-7	ASSYSIYSSYEQY
once	TRBV5-1	TRBJ1-1	ASSLWSGGTEAF
NA	TRBV27	TRBJ2-7	ASSLTGSYYEQY
NA	TRBV7-2	TRBJ2-1	ASSLVEYNEQF
NA	TRBV5-4	TRBJ2-1	ASSSSADEQF
once	TRBV7-2	TRBJ1-2	ASSSWGELEINYGYT
NA	TRBV4-1	TRBJ2-7	ASSQIAGVGHEQY
once	TRBV27	TRBJ1-1	ASSLGSGTEAF
NA	TRBV9	TRBJ1-2	ASSVARTGVDNYGYT
NA	TRBV27	TRBJ1-2	ASSLRGYPYGYT